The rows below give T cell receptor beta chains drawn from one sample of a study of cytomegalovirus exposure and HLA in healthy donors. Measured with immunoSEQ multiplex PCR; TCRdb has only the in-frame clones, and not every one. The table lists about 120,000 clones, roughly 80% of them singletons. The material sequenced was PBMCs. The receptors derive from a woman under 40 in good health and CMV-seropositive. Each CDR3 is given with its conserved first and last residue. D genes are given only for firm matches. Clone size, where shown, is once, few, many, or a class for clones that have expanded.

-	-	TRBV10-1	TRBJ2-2	TGCGCCAGCCGAGGGAGGCAGAACACCGGGGAGCTGTTTTTT	CASRGRQNTGELFF
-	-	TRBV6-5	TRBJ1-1	TGTGCCAGCAGTTACGGAGGATGGGGTGACACTGAAGCTTTCTTT	CASSYGGWGDTEAFF
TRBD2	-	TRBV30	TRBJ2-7	TGCGCCTGGAGTCTAAAACTAGCGGGGTCCTACGAGCAGTACTTC	CAWSLKLAGSYEQYF
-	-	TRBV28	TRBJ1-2	TGTGCCAGCAGTGCCACAGGGTGGTCGCGCGGCTACACCTTC	CASSATGWSRGYTF
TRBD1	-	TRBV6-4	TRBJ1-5	TGTGCCAGCAGAGCCCCAACAGGGGTGCAGCGCAATCAGCCCCAGCATTTT	CASRAPTGVQRNQPQHF
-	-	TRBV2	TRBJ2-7	TGTGCCAGCAGGAGACCCCCCCAGGGCGAGCAGTACTTC	CASRRPPQGEQYF
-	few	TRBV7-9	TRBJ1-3	TGTTCCAGCAGCCACCCAGGGACAGGAAACACCATATATTTT	CSSSHPGTGNTIYF
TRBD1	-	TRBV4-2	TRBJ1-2	TGTGCCAGCAGCCAGGAGACAGGGAGTTATGGCTACACCTTC	CASSQETGSYGYTF
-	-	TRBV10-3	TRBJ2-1	TGTGCCATCAGACTAGCCGACTCCTACAATGAGCAGTTCTTC	CAIRLADSYNEQFF
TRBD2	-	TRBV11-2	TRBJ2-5	TGTGCCAGCAACCTAGCGGGAGAAGAGACCCAGTACTTC	CASNLAGEETQYF
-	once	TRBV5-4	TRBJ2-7	TGTGCCAGCAGCTTGCCTAGTAGCCACGAGCAGTACTTC	CASSLPSSHEQYF
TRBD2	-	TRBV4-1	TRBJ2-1	TGCGCCAGCAGCCAAGACCGACTAGCGGGGGGACCTTACAATGAGCAGTTCTTC	CASSQDRLAGGPYNEQFF
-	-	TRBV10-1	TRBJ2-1	TGCGCCAGCAGTTCTCAACAGGGCGTTCCGTACAATGAGCAGTTCTTC	CASSSQQGVPYNEQFF
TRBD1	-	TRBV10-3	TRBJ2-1	TGTGCCATCAGGAGGGACAGGAGCAACAATGAGCAGTTCTTC	CAIRRDRSNNEQFF
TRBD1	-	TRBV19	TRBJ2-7	TGTGCCAGTAGGAGGGACAGGTTAACCTACGAGCAGTACTTC	CASRRDRLTYEQYF
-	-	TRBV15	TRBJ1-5	TGTGCCACCAGCCTAGAGGTAGGCCAGCCCCAGCATTTT	CATSLEVGQPQHF
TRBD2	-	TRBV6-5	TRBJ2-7	TGTGCCGGCAGTCGGACTAGCGGAGGTTCGGAGCAGTACTTC	CAGSRTSGGSEQYF
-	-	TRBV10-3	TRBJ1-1	TGTGCCATCAGCGCTAGGACAGAGAACACTGAAGCTTTCTTT	CAISARTENTEAFF
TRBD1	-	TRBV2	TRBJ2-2	TGTGCCAGCAGATCCCGACAGGGTTATTCCGGGGAGCTGTTTTTT	CASRSRQGYSGELFF
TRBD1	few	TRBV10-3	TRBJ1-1	TGTGCCATCTGGGGACAGGGGACTGAAGCTTTCTTT	CAIWGQGTEAFF
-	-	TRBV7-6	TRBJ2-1	TGTGCCAGCAGCCAAACGGAGGCCGAACACAATGAGCAGTTCTTC	CASSQTEAEHNEQFF
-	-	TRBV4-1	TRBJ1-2	TGCGCCAGCAGCCAAGGTCCAGGGGAGAACTATGGCTACACCTTC	CASSQGPGENYGYTF
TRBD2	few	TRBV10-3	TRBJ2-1	TGTGCCATCAGCCTAACTAGCGGGACTTCCTACAATGAGCAGTTCTTC	CAISLTSGTSYNEQFF
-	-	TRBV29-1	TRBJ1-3	TGCAGCGTTGAAGATCGAACAGGGAGGGAAACTGGAAACACCATATATTTT	CSVEDRTGRETGNTIYF
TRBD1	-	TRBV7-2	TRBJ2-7	TGTGCCAGCAGCTTACCGGGACAGACCAGCTACGAGCAGTACTTC	CASSLPGQTSYEQYF
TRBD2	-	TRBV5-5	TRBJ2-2	TGTGCCAGCAGCTTAAGTCTAGCGGGGGGGAACACCGGGGAGCTGTTTTTT	CASSLSLAGGNTGELFF
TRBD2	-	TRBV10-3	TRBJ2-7	TGTGCCATCAGTGCCGGACTAGCGGGGGGGACTGGAGAGCAGTACTTC	CAISAGLAGGTGEQYF
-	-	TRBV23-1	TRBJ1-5	TGCGCCAGCAGCGGATCAGGTCAGCCCCAGCATTTT	CASSGSGQPQHF
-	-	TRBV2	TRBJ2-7	TGTGCCACGCAGGCAGGTGATAGCTACGAGCAGTACTTC	CATQAGDSYEQYF
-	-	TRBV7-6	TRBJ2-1	TGTGCCAGCCAGGGGTCACCTAACAATGAGCAGTTCTTC	CASQGSPNNEQFF
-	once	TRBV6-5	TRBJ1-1	TGTGCCAGCAGTTATCGGCAGGGCACTGAAGCTTTCTTT	CASSYRQGTEAFF
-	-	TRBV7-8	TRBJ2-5	TGTGCCAGCAGCCCTTTAAGGGGCGAAGAGACCCAGTACTTC	CASSPLRGEETQYF
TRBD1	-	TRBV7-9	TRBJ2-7	TGTGCCAGCAGCATCGGGACAGGGGATTCCGAGCAGTACTTC	CASSIGTGDSEQYF
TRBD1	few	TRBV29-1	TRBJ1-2	TGCAGCGTTGAAGATTTACGGCAGGGGGACTATGGCTACACCTTC	CSVEDLRQGDYGYTF
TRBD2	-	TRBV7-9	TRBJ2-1	TGTGCCAGCAGCTTAAGTAGGACTAGAAGGTTCAGTGAGCAGTTCTTC	CASSLSRTRRFSEQFF
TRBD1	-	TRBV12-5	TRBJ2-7	TGTGCTAGTGGTACTGGACAGGGTTCCTACGAGCAGTACTTC	CASGTGQGSYEQYF
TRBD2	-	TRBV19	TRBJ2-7	TGTGCCAGTAGTCTCCTACCGGGACTAGCGGGAGTCGAGCAGTACTTC	CASSLLPGLAGVEQYF
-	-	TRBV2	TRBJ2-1	TGTGCCAGCAGTGAAAATATGGCGGTCAATGAGCAGTTCTTC	CASSENMAVNEQFF
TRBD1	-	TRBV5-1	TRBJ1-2	TGCGCCAGCAGCGAGGGGGCCGGAGACTTATCCCGCTACACCTTC	CASSEGAGDLSRYTF
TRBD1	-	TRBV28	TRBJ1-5	TGCGCCAGCAGGTCGGGGACAGTCGAATATAGCAATCAGCCCCAGCATTTT	CASRSGTVEYSNQPQHF
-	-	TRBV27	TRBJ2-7	TGTGCCAGCAGTCCGCAGACAGTGCTCTCCTACGAGCAGTACTTC	CASSPQTVLSYEQYF
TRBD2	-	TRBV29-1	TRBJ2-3	TGCAGCGTTGTGGTCGGGAGGACAGATACGCAGTATTTT	CSVVVGRTDTQYF
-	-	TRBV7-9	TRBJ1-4	TGTGCCAGCAGCTCGACAGATAATGAAAAACTGTTTTTT	CASSSTDNEKLFF
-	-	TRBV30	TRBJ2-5	TGTGCCTGGAGTGACGGACAGCTTACTCAAGAGACCCAGTACTTC	CAWSDGQLTQETQYF
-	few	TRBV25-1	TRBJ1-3	TGTGCCAGCAGTGTGAGGGCGGCTGACACCATATATTTT	CASSVRAADTIYF
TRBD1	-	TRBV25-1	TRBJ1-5	TGTGCCAGCAGTGAGTCTGGACAGGGCAATCAGCCCCAGCATTTT	CASSESGQGNQPQHF
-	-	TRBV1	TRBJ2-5	TGCACCAGCAGCCAAGACGGAACAGTACAAGAGACCCAGTACTTC	CTSSQDGTVQETQYF